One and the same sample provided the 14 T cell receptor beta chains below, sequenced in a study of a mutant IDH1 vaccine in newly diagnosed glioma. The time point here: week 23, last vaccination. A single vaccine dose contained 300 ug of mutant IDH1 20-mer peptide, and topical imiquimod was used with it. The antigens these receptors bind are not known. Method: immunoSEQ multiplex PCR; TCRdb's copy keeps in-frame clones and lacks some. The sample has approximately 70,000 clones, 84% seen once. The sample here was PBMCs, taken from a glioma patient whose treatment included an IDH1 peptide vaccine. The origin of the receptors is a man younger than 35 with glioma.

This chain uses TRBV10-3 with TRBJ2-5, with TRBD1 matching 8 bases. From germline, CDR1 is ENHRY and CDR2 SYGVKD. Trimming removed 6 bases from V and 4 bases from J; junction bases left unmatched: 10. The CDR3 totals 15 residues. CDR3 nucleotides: TGTGCCATCAGATACGATGGACAGGGAGGAGAGACCCAGTACTTC. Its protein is CAIRYDGQGGETQYF.

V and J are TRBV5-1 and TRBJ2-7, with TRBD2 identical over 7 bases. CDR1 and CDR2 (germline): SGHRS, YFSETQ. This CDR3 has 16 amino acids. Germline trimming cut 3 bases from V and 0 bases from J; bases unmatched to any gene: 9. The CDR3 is CASSWGGGGSSYEQYF. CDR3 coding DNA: TGCGCCAGCAGCTGGGGCGGGGGAGGAAGCTCCTACGAGCAGTACTTC.

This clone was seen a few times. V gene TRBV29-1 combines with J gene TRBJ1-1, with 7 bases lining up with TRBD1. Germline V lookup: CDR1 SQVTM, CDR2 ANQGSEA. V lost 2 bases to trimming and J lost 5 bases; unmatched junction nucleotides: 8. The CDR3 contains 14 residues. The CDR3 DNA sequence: TGCAGCGTTGAACTGAGACAGGGCAAGACTGAAGCTTTCTTT. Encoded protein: CSVELRQGKTEAFF.

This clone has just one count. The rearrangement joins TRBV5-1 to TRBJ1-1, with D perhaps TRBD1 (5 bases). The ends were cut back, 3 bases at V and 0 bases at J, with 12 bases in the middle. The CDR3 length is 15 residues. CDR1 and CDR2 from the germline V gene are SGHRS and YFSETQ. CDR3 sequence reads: CASSSQSRVNTEAFF. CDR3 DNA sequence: TGCGCCAGCAGCTCCCAGAGCAGGGTGAACACTGAAGCTTTCTTT.

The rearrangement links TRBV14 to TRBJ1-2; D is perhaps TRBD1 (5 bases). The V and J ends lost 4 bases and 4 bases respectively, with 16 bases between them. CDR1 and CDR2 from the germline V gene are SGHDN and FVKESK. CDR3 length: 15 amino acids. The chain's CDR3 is CASSPALGPGYGYTF. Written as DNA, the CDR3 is TGTGCCAGCAGCCCAGCCTTGGGGCCAGGCTATGGCTACACCTTC.

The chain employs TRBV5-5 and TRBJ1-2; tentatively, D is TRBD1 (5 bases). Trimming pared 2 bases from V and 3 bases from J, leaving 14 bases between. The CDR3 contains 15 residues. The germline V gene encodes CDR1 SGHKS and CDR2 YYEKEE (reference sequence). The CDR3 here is CASSFSPGRYYGYTF. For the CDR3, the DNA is TGTGCCAGCAGCTTTAGCCCAGGGCGATACTATGGCTACACCTTC.

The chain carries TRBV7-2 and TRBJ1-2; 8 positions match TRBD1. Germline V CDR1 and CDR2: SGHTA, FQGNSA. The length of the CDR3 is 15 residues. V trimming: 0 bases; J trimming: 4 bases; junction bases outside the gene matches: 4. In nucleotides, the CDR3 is TGTGCCAGCAGCTTAGCGGACAGGGCCGCCTATGGCTACACCTTC. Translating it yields CASSLADRAAYGYTF.

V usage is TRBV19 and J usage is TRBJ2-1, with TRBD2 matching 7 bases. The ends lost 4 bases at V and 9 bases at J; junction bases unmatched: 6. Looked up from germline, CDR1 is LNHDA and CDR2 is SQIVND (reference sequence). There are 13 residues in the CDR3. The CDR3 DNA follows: TGTGCCAGTAGTAGGGGGGGGGTAGGTGAGCAGTTCTTC. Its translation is CASSRGGVGEQFF.

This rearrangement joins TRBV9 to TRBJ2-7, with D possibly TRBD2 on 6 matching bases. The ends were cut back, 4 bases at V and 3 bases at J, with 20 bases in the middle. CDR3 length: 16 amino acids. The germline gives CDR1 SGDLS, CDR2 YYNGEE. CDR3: CASSSSRGPQVYEQYF. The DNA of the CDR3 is TGTGCCAGCAGCTCCTCGCGGGGACCGCAAGTCTACGAGCAGTACTTC.

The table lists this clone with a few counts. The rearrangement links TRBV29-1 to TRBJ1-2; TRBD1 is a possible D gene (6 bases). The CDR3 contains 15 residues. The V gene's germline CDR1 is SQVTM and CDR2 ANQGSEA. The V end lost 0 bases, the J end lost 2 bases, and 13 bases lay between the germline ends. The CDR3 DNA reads TGCAGCGTTGAAGAGAGGGGGGGGAGAAACTATGGCTACACCTTC. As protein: CSVEERGGRNYGYTF.

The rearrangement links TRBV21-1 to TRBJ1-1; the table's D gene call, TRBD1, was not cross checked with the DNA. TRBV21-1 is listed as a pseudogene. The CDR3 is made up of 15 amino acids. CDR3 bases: TGTGCCAGCAGCAAAGAGGCGACAGGGGGCACTGAAGCTTTCTTT. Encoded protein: CASSKEATGGTEAFF.

CDR3 loop: CASAGGNSGNTIYF. The CDR3, as DNA: TGTGCCAGCGCGGGAGGGAATTCTGGAAACACCATATATTTT. The chain recombines TRBV7-2 with TRBJ1-3; no clear D. CDR1 and CDR2 from the germline V gene are SGHTA and FQGNSA. The germline V and J ends were trimmed by 8 bases and 1 base, with 12 bases remaining between them. The CDR3 is 14 amino acids.

The CDR3, as DNA: TGTGCCAGCACCGGCACCGGGGAGCTGTTTTTT. It encodes CASTGTGELFF. The chain links TRBV27 to TRBJ2-2; D remains ambiguous. Trimming cost V 7 bases and J 4 bases, with 4 bases left between them. Per the germline V gene, CDR1 is MNHEY and CDR2 is SMNVEV (reference sequence). This CDR3 spans 11 amino acids.

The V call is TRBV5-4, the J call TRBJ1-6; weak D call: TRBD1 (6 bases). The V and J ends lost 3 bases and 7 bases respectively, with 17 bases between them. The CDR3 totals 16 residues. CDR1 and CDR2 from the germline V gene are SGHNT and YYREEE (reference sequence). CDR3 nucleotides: TGTGCCAGCAGCTATGGGACACCACTGGGAAATTCACCCCTCCACTTT. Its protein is CASSYGTPLGNSPLHF. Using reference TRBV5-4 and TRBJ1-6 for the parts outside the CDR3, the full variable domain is ETGVTQSPTHLIKTRGQQVTLRCSSQSGHNTVSWYQQALGQGPQFIFQYYREEENGRGNFPPRFSGLQFPNYSSELNVNALELDDSALYLCASSYGTPLGNSPLHFGNGTRLTVT.